This TCR beta chain was sequenced during a study of blood T cell repertoires in COVID-19. This clone appeared a few times. Generated by immunoSEQ multiplex PCR, the TCRdb table keeps only in-frame clones and is missing some. This table holds 200,000 to 250,000 clones, about four fifths found once. Sequenced sample: PBMCs or T cells enriched from blood (not recorded which). The TCR was taken from a woman aged 45-60 years who had been exposed to COVID-19.

This CDR3 is CASSLAGTGATEAFF. The CDR3 coding sequence is TGTGCCAGCAGCTTGGCCGGGACAGGGGCCACTGAAGCTTTCTTT. The gene calls are TRBV5-4 and TRBJ1-1, with 10 bases lining up with TRBD1. Trimming removed 0 bases from V and 4 bases from J; junction bases left unmatched: 3. CDR3 size: 15 residues. Germline V CDR1 and CDR2: SGHNT, YYREEE (reference sequence).